This record covers a single T cell receptor (beta chain). This record comes from a study of blood T cell repertoires in COVID-19. Study-level background: Samples taken during acute and convalescent COVID-19 were collected in the United States, Italy and Spain. Nucleic acid was either cDNA or gDNA, and it came from T cells, B-cell-depleted T cells, or PBMCs.

In the authors' methods: Nucleated cell counts were estimated from reference gene primer amplification. The table came from immunoSEQ multiplex PCR; TCRdb's copy has only in-frame clones and leaves some out. V, J and clone size are those of that table, while D and trimming were read from the DNA. The sample shows approximately 35,000 clones, roughly 88% of them seen only once. The CDR3 consists of 14 residues. Trimming cost V 3 bases and J 6 bases, with 11 bases left between them. In germline, CDR1 is KGHSH, CDR2 LQKENI. The TCR comes from a man aged 60 to 69 with active COVID-19. The chain uses TRBV18 and TRBJ1-4, with a possible D match to TRBD1 (6 bases). The specimen sequenced was peripheral blood. The CDR3 DNA is TGTGCCAGCTCACCGACAGGCGCCCATGAAAAACTGTTTTTT. Amino acid sequence: CASSPTGAHEKLFF.